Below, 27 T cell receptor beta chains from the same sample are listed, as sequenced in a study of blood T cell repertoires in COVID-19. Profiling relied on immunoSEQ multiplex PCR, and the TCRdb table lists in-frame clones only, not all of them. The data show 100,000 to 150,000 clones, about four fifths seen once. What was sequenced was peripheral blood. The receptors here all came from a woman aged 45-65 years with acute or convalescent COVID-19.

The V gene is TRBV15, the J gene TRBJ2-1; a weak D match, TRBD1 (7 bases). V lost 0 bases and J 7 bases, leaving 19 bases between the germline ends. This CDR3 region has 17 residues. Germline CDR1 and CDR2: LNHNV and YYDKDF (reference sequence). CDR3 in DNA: TGTGCCACCAGCAGAGAAGATGCGGGACAGAGCACAAATGAGCAGTTCTTC. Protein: CATSREDAGQSTNEQFF.

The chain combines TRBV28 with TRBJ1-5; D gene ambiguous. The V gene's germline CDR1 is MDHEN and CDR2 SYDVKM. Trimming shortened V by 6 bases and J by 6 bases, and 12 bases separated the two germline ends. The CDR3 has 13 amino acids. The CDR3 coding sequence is TGTGCCAGCAGCCGACAAGGCAGTCAGCCCCAGCATTTT. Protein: CASSRQGSQPQHF.

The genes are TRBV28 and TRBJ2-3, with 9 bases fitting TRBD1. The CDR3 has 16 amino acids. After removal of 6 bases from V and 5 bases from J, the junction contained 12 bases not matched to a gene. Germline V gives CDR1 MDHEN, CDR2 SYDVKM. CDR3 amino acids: CASRPPPGQGLDTQYF. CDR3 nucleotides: TGTGCCAGCAGGCCCCCGCCGGGACAGGGCCTAGATACGCAGTATTTT.

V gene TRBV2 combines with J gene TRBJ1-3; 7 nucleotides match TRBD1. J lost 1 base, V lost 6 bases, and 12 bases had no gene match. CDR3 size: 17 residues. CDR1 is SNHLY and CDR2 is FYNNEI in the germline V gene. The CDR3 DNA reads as TGTGCCAGCAGAACAGGGGTAATGCGGCGGTCTGGAAACACCATATATTTT. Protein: CASRTGVMRRSGNTIYF.

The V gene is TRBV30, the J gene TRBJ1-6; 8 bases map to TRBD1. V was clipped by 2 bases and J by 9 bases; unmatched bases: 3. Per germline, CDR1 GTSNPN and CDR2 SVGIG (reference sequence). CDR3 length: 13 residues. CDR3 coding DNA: TGTGCCTGGAGTCAGGGGGCGATTTCACCCCTCCACTTT. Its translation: CAWSQGAISPLHF.

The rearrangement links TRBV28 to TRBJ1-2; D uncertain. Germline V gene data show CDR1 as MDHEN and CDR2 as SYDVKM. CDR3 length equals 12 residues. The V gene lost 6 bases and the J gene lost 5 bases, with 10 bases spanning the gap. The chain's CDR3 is CASSQNSYGYTF. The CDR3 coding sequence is TGTGCCAGCAGCCAAAACAGTTATGGCTACACCTTC.

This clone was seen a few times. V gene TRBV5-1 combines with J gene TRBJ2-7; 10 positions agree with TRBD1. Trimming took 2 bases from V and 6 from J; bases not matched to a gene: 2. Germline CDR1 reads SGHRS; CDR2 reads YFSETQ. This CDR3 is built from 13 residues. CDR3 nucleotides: TGCGCCAGCAGCTTCCGGACAGGGGGCGAGCAGTACTTC. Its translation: CASSFRTGGEQYF.

CDR3: CASSVDSGGTEAFF. The CDR3 nucleotides are TGTGCCAGCAGCGTAGATTCAGGGGGCACTGAAGCTTTCTTT. The rearrangement uses TRBV9 and TRBJ1-1, with 7 nucleotides matching TRBD1. Germline lookup yields CDR1 SGDLS and CDR2 YYNGEE. V lost 0 bases and J lost 4; bases outside the gene matches: 3. The CDR3 covers 14 residues.

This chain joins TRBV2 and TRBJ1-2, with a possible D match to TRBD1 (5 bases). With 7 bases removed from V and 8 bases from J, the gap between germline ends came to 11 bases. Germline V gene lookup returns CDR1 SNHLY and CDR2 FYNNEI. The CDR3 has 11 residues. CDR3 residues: CASKQVDGYTF. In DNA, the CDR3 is TGTGCCAGCAAACAGGTCGACGGCTACACCTTC.

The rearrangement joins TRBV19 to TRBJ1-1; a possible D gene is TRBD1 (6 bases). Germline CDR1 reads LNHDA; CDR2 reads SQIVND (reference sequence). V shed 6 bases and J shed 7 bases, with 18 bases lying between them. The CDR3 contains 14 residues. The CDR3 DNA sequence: TGTGCCAGTAGCCACGACAGGCAAATTAATGAAGCTTTCTTT. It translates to CASSHDRQINEAFF.

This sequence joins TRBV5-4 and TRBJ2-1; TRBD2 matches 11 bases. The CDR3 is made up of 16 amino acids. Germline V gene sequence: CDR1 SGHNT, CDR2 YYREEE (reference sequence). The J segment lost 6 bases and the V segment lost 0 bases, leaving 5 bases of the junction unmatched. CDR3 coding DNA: TGTGCCAGCAGCTTGGCCCTAGCGGGGGGACGCAATGAGCAGTTCTTC. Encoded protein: CASSLALAGGRNEQFF.

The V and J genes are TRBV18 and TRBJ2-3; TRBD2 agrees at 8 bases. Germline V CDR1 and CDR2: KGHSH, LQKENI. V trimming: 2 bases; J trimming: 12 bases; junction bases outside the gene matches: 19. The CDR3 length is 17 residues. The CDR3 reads CASSPSGGHRALLSQYF. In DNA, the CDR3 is TGTGCCAGCTCACCATCGGGGGGGCATAGGGCCCTGTTATCACAGTATTTT. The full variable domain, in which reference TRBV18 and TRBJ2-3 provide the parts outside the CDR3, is NAGVMQNPRHLVRRRGQEARLRCSPMKGHSHVYWYRQLPEEGLKFMVYLQKENIIDESGMPKERFSAEFPKEGPSILRIQQVVRGDSAAYFCASSPSGGHRALLSQYFGPGTRLTVL.

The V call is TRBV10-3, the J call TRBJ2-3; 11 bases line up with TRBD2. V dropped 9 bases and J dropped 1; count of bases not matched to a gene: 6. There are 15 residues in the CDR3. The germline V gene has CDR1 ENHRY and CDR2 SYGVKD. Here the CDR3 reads CAITAGLAGTDTQYF. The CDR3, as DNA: TGTGCCATTACCGCGGGACTAGCGGGCACAGATACGCAGTATTTT.

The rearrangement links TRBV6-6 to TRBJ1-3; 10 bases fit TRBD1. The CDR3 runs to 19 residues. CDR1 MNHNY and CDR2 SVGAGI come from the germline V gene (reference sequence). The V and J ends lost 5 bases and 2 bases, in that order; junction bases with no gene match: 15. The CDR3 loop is CASSPNPTSGTGAGNTIYF. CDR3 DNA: TGTGCCAGCAGTCCGAACCCAACCTCCGGGACAGGGGCTGGAAACACCATATATTTT.

The CDR3 loop is CASSQPGTLKNQPQHF. Here the CDR3 DNA reads TGTGCCAGCAGCCAACCCGGGACACTGAAAAATCAGCCCCAGCATTTT. This sequence joins TRBV14 and TRBJ1-5; perhaps TRBD1 as D (6 bases). The CDR3 is made up of 16 amino acids. Per germline, CDR1 SGHDN and CDR2 FVKESK. Trimming cost V 2 bases and J 4 bases, with 15 bases left between them.

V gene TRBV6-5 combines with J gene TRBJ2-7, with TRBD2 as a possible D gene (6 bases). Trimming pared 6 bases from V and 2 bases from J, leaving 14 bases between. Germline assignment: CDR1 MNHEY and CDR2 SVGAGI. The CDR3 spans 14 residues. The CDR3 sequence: CASRRRAVAYEQYF. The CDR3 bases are TGTGCCAGCAGGAGGAGGGCTGTCGCCTACGAGCAGTACTTC.

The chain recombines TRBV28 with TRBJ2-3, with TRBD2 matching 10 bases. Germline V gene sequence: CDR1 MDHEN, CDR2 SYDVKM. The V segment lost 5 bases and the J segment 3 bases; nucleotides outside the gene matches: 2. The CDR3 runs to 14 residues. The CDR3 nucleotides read TGTGCCAGCAGTCTAGCGGGGGTTACAGATACGCAGTATTTT. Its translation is CASSLAGVTDTQYF.

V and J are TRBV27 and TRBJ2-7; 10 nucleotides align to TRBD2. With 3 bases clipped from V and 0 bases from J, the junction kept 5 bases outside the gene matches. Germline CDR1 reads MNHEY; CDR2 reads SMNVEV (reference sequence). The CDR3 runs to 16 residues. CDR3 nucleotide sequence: TGTGCCAGCAGTTTTAGCGGGGGGTCGAGCTCCTACGAGCAGTACTTC. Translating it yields CASSFSGGSSSYEQYF.

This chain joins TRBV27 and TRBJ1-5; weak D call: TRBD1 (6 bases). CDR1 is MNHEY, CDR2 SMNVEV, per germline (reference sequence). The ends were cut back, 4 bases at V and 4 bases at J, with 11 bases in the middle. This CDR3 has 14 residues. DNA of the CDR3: TGTGCCAGCAGTTCCTACAGGGATAATCAGCCCCAGCATTTT. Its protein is CASSSYRDNQPQHF.

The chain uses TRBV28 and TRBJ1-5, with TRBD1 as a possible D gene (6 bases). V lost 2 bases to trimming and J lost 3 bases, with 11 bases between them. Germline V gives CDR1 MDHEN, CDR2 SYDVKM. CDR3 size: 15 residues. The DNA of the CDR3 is TGTGCCAGCAGTTTAGGGACATTTTCCAATCAGCCCCAGCATTTT. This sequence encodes CASSLGTFSNQPQHF.

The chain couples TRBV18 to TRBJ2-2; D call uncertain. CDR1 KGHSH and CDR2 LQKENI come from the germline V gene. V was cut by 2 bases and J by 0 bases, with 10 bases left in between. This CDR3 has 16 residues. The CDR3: CASSPRTDANTGELFF. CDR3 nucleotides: TGTGCCAGCTCACCAAGAACAGACGCGAACACCGGGGAGCTGTTTTTT.

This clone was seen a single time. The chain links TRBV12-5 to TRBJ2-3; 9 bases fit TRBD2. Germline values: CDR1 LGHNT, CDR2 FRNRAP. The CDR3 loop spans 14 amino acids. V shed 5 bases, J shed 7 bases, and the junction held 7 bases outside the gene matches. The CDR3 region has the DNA TGTGCTAGTGGTGGAGGACTAGCGATAAATACGCAGTATTTT. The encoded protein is CASGGGLAINTQYF.

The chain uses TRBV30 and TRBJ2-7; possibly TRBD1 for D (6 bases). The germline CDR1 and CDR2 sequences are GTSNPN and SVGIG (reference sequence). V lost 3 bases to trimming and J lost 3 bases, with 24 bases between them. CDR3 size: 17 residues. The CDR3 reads CAWSAVGPDRTGYEQYF. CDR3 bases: TGTGCCTGGAGCGCCGTGGGGCCTGACAGGACCGGCTACGAGCAGTACTTC.

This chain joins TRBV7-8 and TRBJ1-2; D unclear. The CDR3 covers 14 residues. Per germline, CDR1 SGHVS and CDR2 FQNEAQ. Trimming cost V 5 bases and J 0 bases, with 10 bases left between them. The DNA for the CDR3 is TGTGCCAGCAGCCCCGGTTCTGCTAACTATGGCTACACCTTC. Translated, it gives CASSPGSANYGYTF.

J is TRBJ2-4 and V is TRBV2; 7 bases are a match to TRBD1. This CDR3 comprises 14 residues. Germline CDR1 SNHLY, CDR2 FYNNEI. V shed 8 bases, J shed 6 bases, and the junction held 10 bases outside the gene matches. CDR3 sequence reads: CASHSTGVGNIQYF. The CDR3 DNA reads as TGTGCCAGCCATAGTACAGGGGTTGGAAACATTCAGTACTTC.

The CDR3 loop is CASSERGGSPLHF. For the CDR3, the DNA is TGTGCCAGCAGTGAACGCGGAGGTTCACCCCTCCACTTT. The chain couples TRBV6-1 to TRBJ1-6; D gene uncertain. The germline CDR1 and CDR2 sequences are MNHNS and SASEGT. This CDR3 contains 13 residues. V gave up 2 bases and J gave up 9 bases, with 8 bases separating them.

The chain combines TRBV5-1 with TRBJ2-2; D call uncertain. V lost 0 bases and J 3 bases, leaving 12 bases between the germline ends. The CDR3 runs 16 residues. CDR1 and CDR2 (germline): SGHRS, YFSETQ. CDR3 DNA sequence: TGCGCCAGCAGCTTGGCCGTGTCTCGGGACACCGGGGAGCTGTTTTTT. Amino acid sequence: CASSLAVSRDTGELFF.